Reported below is one T cell receptor (beta chain). The CDR3 has 11 amino acids. The germline V and J ends were trimmed by 6 bases and 12 bases, with 17 bases remaining between them. Germline loops: CDR1 DFQATT, CDR2 SNEGSKA (reference sequence). The data derive from a study of T cell responses to AZD1222 COVID-19 vaccine. TCRdb's copy holds only in-frame clones and misses some; the assay was immunoSEQ multiplex PCR. The profile shows over 100,000 clones, approximately 94% of them singletons. This receptor was taken from an adult in good health. Sequencing was performed on peripheral blood, taken on day 0 of AZD1222 vaccination. The genes are TRBV20-1 and TRBJ1-2; D perhaps matches TRBD1 (5 bases). CDR3 coding DNA: TGCAGTGCCTTGACAGAAAGGTGGAACACCTTC. As protein: CSALTERWNTF.